Included here is one T cell receptor beta chain sequence, with context. Its target is unknown. This record comes from a study of T cell responses to AZD1222 COVID-19 vaccine. Broader study findings: Two doses of AZD1222 preceded a rise in Spike-specific TCR breadth and depth. Unmutated variant regions are reportedly the target of nearly half of TCRs that are spike-specific.

Trimming left V 3 bases short and J 7 bases short, with 10 bases between. This CDR3 is 13 amino acids long. Germline loops: CDR1 MGHDK, CDR2 SYGVNS. TCRdb's copy holds only in-frame clones and misses some; the assay was immunoSEQ multiplex PCR. The data contain about 120,000 clones, about nine tenths of them singletons. Here the sequenced sample was peripheral blood, taken 28 days after the second dose of the MenACWY control vaccine. The receptor was derived from an adult who received the MenACWY meningococcal vaccine as a control. V gene TRBV25-1 combines with J gene TRBJ1-5; D may be TRBD1 (5 bases). The CDR3, as DNA: TGTGCCAGCAGTGACGGGGGTACCCAGCCCCAGCATTTT. Translated: CASSDGGTQPQHF.